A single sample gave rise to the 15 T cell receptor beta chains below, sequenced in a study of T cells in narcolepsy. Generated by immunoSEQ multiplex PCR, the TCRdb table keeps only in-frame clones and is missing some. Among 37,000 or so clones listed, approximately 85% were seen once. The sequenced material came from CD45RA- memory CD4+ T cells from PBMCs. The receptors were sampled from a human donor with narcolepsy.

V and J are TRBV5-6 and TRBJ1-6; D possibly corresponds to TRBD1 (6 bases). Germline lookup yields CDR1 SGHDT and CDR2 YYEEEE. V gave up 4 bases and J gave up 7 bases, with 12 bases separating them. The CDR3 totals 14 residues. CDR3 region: CASSRRGANSPLHF. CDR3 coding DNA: TGTGCCAGCAGCCGTAGGGGGGCAAATTCACCCCTCCACTTT.

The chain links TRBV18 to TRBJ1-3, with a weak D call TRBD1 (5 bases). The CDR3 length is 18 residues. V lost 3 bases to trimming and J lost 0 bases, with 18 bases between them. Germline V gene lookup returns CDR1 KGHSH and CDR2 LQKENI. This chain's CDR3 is CASSPKRQSSVSGNTIYF. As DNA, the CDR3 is TGTGCCAGCTCACCGAAACGACAGAGTTCGGTCTCTGGAAACACCATATATTTT.

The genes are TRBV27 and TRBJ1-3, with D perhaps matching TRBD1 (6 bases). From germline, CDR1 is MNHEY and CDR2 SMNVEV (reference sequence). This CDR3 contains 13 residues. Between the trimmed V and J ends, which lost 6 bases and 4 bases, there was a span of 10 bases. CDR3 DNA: TGTGCCAGCAGCCCCAGGGGCGGAAACACCATATATTTT. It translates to CASSPRGGNTIYF.

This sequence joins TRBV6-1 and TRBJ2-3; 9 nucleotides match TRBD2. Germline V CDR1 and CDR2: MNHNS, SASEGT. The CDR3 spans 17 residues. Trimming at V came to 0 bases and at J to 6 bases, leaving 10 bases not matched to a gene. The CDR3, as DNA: TGTGCCAGCAGTGAAGCACCTAGCGGGGTGAACATGGATACGCAGTATTTT. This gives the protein CASSEAPSGVNMDTQYF.

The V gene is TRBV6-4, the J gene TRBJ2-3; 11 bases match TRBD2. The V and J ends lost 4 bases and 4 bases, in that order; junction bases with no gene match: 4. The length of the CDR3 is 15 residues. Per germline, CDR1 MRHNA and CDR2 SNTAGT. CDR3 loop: CASSVLAGASDTQYF. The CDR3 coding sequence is TGTGCCAGCAGTGTACTAGCGGGGGCATCAGATACGCAGTATTTT.

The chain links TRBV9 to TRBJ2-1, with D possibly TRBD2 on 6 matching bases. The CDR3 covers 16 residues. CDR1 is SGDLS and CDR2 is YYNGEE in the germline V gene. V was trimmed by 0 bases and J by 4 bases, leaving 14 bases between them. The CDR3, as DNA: TGTGCCAGCAGCGTAGGTGGGACTGGGGGGTACAATGAGCAGTTCTTC. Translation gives CASSVGGTGGYNEQFF. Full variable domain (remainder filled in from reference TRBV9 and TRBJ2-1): DSGVTQTPKHLITATGQRVTLRCSPRSGDLSVYWYQQSLDQGLQFLIQYYNGEERAKGNILERFSAQQFPDLHSELNLSSLELGDSALYFCASSVGGTGGYNEQFFGPGTRLTVL.

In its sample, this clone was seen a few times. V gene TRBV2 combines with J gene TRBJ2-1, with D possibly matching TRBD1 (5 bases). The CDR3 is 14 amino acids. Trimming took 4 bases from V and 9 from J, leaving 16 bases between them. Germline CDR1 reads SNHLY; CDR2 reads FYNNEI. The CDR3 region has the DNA TGTGCCAGCAGTGTCATAGGGGTAAGGGGTGAGCAGTTCTTC. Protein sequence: CASSVIGVRGEQFF.

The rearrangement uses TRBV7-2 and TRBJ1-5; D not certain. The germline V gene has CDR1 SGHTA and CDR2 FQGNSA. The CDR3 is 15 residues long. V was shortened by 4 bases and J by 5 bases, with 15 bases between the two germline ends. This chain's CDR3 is CASSSVGRTDQPQHF. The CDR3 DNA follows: TGTGCCAGCAGCTCGGTCGGACGGACCGATCAGCCCCAGCATTTT.

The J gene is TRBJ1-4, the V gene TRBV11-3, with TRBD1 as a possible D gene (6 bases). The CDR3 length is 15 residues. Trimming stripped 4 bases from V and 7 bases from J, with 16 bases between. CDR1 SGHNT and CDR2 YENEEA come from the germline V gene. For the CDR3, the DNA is TGTGCCAGCAGCTCGAAACAGGGAGCCGGTGAAAAACTGTTTTTT. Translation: CASSSKQGAGEKLFF.

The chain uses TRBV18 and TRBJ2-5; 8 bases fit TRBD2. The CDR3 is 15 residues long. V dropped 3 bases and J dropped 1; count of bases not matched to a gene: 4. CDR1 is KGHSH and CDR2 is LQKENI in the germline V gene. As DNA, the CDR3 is TGTGCCAGCTCACCGAACGGGGGGGGCCAAGAGACCCAGTACTTC. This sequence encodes CASSPNGGGQETQYF.

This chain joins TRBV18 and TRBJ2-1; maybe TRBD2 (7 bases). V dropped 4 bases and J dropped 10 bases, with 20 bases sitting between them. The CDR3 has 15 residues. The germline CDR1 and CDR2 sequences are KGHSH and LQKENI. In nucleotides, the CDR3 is TGTGCCAGCTCACGCGAGGGGGGGGGCTACGGAGAGCAGTTCTTC. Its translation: CASSREGGGYGEQFF.

The CDR3 nucleotides are TGTGCCAGCTGTCTGGGACAGGGGACCTCACCCCTCCACTTT. This sequence encodes CASCLGQGTSPLHF. The V gene is TRBV27, the J gene TRBJ1-6; 10 bases are shared with TRBD1. V lost 8 bases, J lost 10 bases, and 8 bases stayed unmatched. Germline V CDR1 and CDR2: MNHEY, SMNVEV (reference sequence). The CDR3 contains 14 residues.

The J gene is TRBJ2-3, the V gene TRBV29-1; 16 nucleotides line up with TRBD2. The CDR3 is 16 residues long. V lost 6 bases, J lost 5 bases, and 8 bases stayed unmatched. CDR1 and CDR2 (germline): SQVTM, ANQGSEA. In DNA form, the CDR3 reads TGCAGCGTCGCCGGGACTAGCGGGGGGGCCGAAGATACGCAGTATTTT. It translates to CSVAGTSGGAEDTQYF.

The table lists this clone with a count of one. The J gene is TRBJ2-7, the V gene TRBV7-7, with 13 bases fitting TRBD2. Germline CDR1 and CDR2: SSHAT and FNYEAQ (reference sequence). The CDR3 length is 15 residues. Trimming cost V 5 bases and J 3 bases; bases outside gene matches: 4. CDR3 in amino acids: CASSPRTSGGYEQYF. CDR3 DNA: TGTGCCAGCAGCCCCCGGACTAGCGGGGGCTACGAGCAGTACTTC.

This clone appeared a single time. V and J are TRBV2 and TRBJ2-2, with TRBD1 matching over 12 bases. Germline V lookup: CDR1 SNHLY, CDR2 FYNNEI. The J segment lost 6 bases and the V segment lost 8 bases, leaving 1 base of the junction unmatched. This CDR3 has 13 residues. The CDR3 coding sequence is TGTGCCAGCGGGACAGGGGGCTCCGGGGAGCTGTTTTTT. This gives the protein CASGTGGSGELFF. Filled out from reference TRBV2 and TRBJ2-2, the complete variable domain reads EPEVTQTPSHQVTQMGQEVILRCVPISNHLYFYWYRQILGQKVEFLVSFYNNEISEKSEIFDDQFSVERPDGSNFTLKIRSTKLEDSAMYFCASGTGGSGELFFGEGSRLTVL.